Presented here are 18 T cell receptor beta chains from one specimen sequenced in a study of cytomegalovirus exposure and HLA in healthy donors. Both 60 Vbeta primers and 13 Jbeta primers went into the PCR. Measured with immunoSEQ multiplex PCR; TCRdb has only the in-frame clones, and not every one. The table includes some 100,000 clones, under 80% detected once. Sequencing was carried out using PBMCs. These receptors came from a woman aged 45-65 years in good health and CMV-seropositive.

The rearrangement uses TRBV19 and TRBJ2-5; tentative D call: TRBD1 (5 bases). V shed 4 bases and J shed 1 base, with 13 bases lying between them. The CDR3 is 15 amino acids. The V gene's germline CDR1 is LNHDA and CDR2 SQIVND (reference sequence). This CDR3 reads CASSTVAGPQETQYF. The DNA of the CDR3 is TGTGCCAGTAGTACAGTTGCAGGGCCCCAAGAGACCCAGTACTTC.

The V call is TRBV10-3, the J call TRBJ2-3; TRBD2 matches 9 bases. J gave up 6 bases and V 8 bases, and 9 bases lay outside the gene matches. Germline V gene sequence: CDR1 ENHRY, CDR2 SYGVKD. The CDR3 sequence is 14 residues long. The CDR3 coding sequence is TGTGCCATCGGAGAGGGACTAGCCGTCGATACGCAGTATTTT. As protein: CAIGEGLAVDTQYF.

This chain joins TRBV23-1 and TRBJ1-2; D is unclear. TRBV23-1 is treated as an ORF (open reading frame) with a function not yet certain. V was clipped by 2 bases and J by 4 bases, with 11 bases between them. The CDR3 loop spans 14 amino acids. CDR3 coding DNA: TGCGCCAGCAGTCAACCGAGCCTTTTCTATGGCTACACCTTC. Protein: CASSQPSLFYGYTF.

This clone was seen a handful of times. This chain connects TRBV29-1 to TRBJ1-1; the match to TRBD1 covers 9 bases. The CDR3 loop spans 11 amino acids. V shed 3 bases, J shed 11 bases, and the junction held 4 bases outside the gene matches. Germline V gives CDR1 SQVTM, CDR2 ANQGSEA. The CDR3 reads CSVDHGQGAFF. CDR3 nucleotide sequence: TGCAGCGTTGACCACGGACAGGGGGCTTTCTTT.

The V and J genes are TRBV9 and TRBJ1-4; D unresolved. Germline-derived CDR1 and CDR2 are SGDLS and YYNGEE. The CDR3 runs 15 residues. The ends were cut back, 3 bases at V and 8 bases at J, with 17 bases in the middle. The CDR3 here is CASSELSLGVEKLFF. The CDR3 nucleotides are TGTGCCAGCAGCGAGCTCAGTCTCGGAGTCGAAAAACTGTTTTTT.

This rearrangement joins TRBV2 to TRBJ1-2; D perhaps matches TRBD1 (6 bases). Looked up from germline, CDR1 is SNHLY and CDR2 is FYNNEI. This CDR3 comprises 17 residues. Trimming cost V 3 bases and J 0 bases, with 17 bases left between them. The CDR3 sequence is CASSDGGPEITNYGYTF. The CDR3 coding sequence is TGTGCCAGCAGTGACGGGGGGCCAGAAATTACTAACTATGGCTACACCTTC.

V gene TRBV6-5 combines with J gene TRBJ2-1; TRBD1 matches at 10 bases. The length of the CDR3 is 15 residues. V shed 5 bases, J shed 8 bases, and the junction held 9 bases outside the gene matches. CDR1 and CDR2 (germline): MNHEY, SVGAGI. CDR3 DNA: TGTGCCAGCAGTCACCGGGGACAGGGGCACGATGAGCAGTTCTTC. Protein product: CASSHRGQGHDEQFF.

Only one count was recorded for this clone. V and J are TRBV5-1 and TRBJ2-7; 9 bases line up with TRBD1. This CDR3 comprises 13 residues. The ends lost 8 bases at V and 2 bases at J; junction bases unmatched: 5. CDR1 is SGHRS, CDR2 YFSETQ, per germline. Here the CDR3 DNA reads TGCGCCAGTCCCGGGACAGGGACCTACGAGCAGTACTTC. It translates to CASPGTGTYEQYF.

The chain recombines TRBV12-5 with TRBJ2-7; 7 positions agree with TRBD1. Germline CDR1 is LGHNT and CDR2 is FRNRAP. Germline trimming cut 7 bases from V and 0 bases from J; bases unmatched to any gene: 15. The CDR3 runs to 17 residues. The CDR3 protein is CASAPRIARDSSYEQYF. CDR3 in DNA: TGTGCTAGTGCCCCGAGAATTGCCAGGGACAGCTCCTACGAGCAGTACTTC.

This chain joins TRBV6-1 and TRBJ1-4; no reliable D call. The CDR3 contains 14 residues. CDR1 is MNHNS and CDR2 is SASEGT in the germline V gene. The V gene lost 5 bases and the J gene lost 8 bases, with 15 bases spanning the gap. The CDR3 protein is CASSLTKTGEKLFF. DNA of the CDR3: TGTGCCAGCAGTTTAACAAAAACGGGGGAAAAACTGTTTTTT.

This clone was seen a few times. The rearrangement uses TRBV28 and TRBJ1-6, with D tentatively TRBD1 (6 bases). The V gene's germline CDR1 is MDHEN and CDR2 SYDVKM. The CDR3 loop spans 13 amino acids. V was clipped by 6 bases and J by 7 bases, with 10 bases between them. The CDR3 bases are TGTGCCAGCAGGACAGGCTGGAATTCACCCCTCCACTTT. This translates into CASRTGWNSPLHF.

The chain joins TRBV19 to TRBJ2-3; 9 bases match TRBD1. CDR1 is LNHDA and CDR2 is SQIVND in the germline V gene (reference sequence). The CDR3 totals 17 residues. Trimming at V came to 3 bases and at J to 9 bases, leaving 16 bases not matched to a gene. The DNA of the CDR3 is TGTGCCAGTAGTATCGGTGTAATGGACAGGGGATACCACACGCAGTATTTT. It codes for CASSIGVMDRGYHTQYF.

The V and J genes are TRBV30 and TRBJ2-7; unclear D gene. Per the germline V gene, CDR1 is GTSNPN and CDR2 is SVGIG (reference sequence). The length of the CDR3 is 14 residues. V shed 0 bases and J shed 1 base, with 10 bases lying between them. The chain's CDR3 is CAWSVYRRSYEQYF. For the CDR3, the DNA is TGTGCCTGGAGTGTCTACCGGAGATCCTACGAGCAGTACTTC.

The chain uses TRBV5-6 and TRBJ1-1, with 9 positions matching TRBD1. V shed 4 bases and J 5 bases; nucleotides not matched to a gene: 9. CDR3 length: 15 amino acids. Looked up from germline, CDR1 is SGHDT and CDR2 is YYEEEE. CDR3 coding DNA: TGTGCCAGCAGCAAAGGACAGGGGAGATTAACTGAAGCTTTCTTT. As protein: CASSKGQGRLTEAFF. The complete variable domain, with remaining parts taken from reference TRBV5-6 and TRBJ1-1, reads DAGVTQSPTHLIKTRGQQVTLRCSPKSGHDTVSWYQQALGQGPQFIFQYYEEEERQRGNFPDRFSGHQFPNYSSELNVNALLLGDSALYLCASSKGQGRLTEAFFGQGTRLTVV.

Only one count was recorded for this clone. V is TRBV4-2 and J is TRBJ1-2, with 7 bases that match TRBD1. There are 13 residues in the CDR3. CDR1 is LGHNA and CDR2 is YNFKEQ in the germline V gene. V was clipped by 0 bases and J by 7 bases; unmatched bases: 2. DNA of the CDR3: TGTGCCAGCAGCCAAGAAAGGACAGGTGGCTACACCTTC. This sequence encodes CASSQERTGGYTF.

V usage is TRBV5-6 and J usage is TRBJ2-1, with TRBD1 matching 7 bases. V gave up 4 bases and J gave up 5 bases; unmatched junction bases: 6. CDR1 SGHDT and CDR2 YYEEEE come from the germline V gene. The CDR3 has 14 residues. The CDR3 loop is CASSVRDRDNEQFF. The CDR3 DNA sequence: TGTGCCAGCAGCGTCCGGGACAGAGACAATGAGCAGTTCTTC.

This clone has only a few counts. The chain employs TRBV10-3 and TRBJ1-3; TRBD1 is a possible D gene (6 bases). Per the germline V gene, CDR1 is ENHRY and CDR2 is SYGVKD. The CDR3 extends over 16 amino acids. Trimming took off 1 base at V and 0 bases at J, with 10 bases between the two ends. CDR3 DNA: TGTGCCATCAGTGAGTTTGGCAGGGGCTCTGGAAACACCATATATTTT. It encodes CAISEFGRGSGNTIYF.

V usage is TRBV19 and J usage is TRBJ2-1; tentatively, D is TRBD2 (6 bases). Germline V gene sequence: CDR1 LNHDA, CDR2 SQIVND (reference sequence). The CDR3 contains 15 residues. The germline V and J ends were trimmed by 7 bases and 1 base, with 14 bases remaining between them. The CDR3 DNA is TGTGCCAGTATTCAACCGGGAGAATCCTACAATGAGCAGTTCTTC. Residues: CASIQPGESYNEQFF.